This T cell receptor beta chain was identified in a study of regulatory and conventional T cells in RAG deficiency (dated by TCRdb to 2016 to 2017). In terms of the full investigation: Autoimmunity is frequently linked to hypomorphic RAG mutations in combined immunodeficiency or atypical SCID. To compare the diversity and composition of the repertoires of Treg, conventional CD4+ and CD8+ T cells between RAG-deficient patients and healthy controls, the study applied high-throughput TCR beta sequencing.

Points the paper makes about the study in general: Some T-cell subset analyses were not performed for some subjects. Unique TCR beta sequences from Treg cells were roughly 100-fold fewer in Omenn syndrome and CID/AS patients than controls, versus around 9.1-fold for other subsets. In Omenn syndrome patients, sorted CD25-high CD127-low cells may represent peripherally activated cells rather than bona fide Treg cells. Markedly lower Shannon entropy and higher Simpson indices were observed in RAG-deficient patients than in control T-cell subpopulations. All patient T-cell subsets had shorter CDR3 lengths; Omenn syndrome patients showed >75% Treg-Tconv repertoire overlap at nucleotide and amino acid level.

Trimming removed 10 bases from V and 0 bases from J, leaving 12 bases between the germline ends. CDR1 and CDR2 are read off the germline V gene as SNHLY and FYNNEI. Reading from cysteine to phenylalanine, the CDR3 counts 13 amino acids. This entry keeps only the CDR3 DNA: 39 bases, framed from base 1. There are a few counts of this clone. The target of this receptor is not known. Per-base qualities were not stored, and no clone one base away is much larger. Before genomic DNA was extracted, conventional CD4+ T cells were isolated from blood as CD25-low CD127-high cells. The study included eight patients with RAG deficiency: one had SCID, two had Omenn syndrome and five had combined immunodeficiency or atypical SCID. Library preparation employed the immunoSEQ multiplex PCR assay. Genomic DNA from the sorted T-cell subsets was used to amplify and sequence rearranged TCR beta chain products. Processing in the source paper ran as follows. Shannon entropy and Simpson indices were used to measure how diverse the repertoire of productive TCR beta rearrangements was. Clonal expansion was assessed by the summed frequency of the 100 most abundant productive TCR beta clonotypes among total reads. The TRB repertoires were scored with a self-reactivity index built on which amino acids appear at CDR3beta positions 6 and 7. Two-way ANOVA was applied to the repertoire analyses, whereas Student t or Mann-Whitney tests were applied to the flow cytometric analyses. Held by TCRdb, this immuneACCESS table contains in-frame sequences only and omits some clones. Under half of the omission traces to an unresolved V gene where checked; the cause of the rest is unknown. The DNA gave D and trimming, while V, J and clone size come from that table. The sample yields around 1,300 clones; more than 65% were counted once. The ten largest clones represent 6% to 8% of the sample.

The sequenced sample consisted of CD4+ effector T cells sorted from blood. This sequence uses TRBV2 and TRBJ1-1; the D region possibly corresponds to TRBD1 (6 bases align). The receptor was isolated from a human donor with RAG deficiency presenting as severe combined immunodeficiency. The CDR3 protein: CAKGQLMNTEAFF. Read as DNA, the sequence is TGTGCCAAAGGACAGCTTATGAACACTGAAGCTTTCTTT.